These T cell receptor beta chains were read from a single sample in a study of neurological immune-mediated disorders. TCRdb re-analysed the 5' RACE reads in MiXCR, keeping a single row per CDR3 protein. This sample has approximately 20,000 distinct CDR3 sequences; about 16% occur once, and the top ten carry roughly 15%. Input material: PBMCs. The receptor set was obtained from a female donor with HTLV-1-associated myelopathy (HAM/TSP). Both conserved end residues are trimmed from each CDR3.

v_gene: TRBV4-2
j_gene: TRBJ2-2
CDR3aa: ASSQETGNTGELF

v_gene: TRBV5-1
j_gene: TRBJ2-1
CDR3aa: ASSRQGLDNEQF

v_gene: TRBV20-1
j_gene: TRBJ1-1
CDR3aa: SARVSPNTEAF

v_gene: TRBV20-1
j_gene: TRBJ2-7
CDR3aa: SARRDRGYNEQY

v_gene: TRBV20-1
j_gene: TRBJ2-3
CDR3aa: SARVALSGGKLDTQY

v_gene: TRBV6-5
j_gene: TRBJ2-1
CDR3aa: ASSYSGGAIDEQF

v_gene: TRBV29-1
j_gene: TRBJ2-1
CDR3aa: VEGAGADNEQF

v_gene: TRBV30
j_gene: TRBJ1-3
CDR3aa: AWTRGVSGNTIY

v_gene: TRBV13
j_gene: TRBJ1-1
CDR3aa: ASSLLGDVDTEAF

v_gene: TRBV20-1
j_gene: TRBJ2-1
CDR3aa: SARDPSTIGGLNEQF

v_gene: TRBV5-1
j_gene: TRBJ2-1
CDR3aa: ASSPSGAYNEQF

v_gene: TRBV29-1
j_gene: TRBJ2-7
CDR3aa: SVDPGGKQY

v_gene: TRBV12-3/TRBV12-4
j_gene: TRBJ2-1
CDR3aa: ASSPGVANNEQF

v_gene: TRBV11-3
j_gene: TRBJ2-3
CDR3aa: ASSPKRESTDTQY

v_gene: TRBV20-1
j_gene: TRBJ2-7
CDR3aa: SAGSGGEQY

v_gene: TRBV20-1
j_gene: TRBJ2-2
CDR3aa: SAMLRTGFTGELF

v_gene: TRBV20-1
j_gene: TRBJ2-5
CDR3aa: SATAVGQETQY

v_gene: TRBV27
j_gene: TRBJ2-7
CDR3aa: ASASREWDRAFDEQY

v_gene: TRBV20-1
j_gene: TRBJ2-7
CDR3aa: SAREPDRAEQY

v_gene: TRBV7-9
j_gene: TRBJ2-5
CDR3aa: ASSLDETQY

v_gene: TRBV29-1
j_gene: TRBJ2-5
CDR3aa: SVEAGHDVTQY

v_gene: TRBV7-9
j_gene: TRBJ2-7
CDR3aa: ASSSWQGWDEQY

v_gene: TRBV7-9
j_gene: TRBJ2-3
CDR3aa: ASSLVSDTQY

v_gene: TRBV6-5
j_gene: TRBJ1-3
CDR3aa: ASSYSPPGLSSGNTIY

v_gene: TRBV5-4
j_gene: TRBJ2-7
CDR3aa: ASSSPKSDEQY

v_gene: TRBV4-1
j_gene: TRBJ2-1
CDR3aa: ASSHSGGLYNEQF

v_gene: TRBV5-1
j_gene: TRBJ2-3
CDR3aa: ASSSQGALRDTQY

v_gene: TRBV20-1
j_gene: TRBJ2-7
CDR3aa: SARLQVGDPYEQY

v_gene: TRBV20-1
j_gene: TRBJ1-1
CDR3aa: SAFPGTNTEAF

v_gene: TRBV7-8
j_gene: TRBJ2-5
CDR3aa: AGGGAPQETQY

v_gene: TRBV10-3
j_gene: TRBJ2-7
CDR3aa: ATRTSGSPYEQY

v_gene: TRBV20-1
j_gene: TRBJ2-3
CDR3aa: SARDRGTGSLTDTQY

v_gene: TRBV5-4
j_gene: TRBJ2-3
CDR3aa: ASSLRLAGVSDTQY

v_gene: TRBV27
j_gene: TRBJ1-2
CDR3aa: ASSDRQDTNYGYT

v_gene: TRBV3-1
j_gene: TRBJ2-1
CDR3aa: ASSPPLGDEQF

v_gene: TRBV24-1
j_gene: TRBJ2-5
CDR3aa: ATSTRGGSETQY

v_gene: TRBV7-7
j_gene: TRBJ2-5
CDR3aa: ASSETGETQY

v_gene: TRBV6-6
j_gene: TRBJ2-3
CDR3aa: ASRPGGLAGTDTQY

v_gene: TRBV2
j_gene: TRBJ2-1
CDR3aa: ASAGTSGWDEQF

v_gene: TRBV6-5
j_gene: TRBJ1-6
CDR3aa: ASRLARGSYNSPLH

v_gene: TRBV20-1
j_gene: TRBJ2-5
CDR3aa: SARGGGGPGVTQY

v_gene: TRBV5-1
j_gene: TRBJ2-3
CDR3aa: ASSLTGRAIDTQY